These 11 T cell receptor beta chains originate from one sample sequenced in a study of a mutant IDH1 vaccine in newly diagnosed glioma. Antigens for these TCRs are unknown. The time point denotes: week 5, during vaccination. All doses held 300 ug of mutant IDH1 20-mer peptide, with topical imiquimod. The data were produced by immunoSEQ multiplex PCR, yet TCRdb's version contains in-frame clones alone and is incomplete. The table lists around 50,000 clones, about 90% of them singletons. The sequences come from PBMCs, collected from a glioma patient whose treatment included an IDH1 peptide vaccine. These receptors all stem from a woman aged 40 to 50 with glioma.

The chain has TRBV18 and TRBJ2-7; 8 bases match TRBD1. V lost 6 bases, J lost 4 bases, and 8 bases stayed unmatched. Germline-derived CDR1 and CDR2 are KGHSH and LQKENI. This CDR3 is built from 14 residues. CDR3 in DNA: TGTGCCAGCTCTCTAGACAGGGGAAAGTACGAGCAGTACTTC. Translation gives CASSLDRGKYEQYF.

The rearrangement joins TRBV25-1 to TRBJ2-7; 7 positions match TRBD2. This CDR3 contains 17 residues. Trimming cost V 6 bases and J 6 bases; bases outside gene matches: 20. CDR1 is MGHDK and CDR2 is SYGVNS in the germline V gene. The CDR3: CASRAPPGGSGIGEQYF. The CDR3 bases are TGTGCCAGCAGAGCGCCCCCTGGCGGGAGCGGGATAGGCGAGCAGTACTTC.

The chain has TRBV2 and TRBJ1-2; D is perhaps TRBD1 (5 bases). V shed 7 bases and J shed 8 bases, with 14 bases lying between them. CDR3 length equals 12 residues. CDR1 is SNHLY and CDR2 is FYNNEI in the germline V gene. Here the CDR3 reads CASTHEGYGYTF. For the CDR3, the DNA is TGTGCCAGCACCCACGAGGGGTACGGCTACACCTTC. Full variable domain (remainder filled in from reference TRBV2 and TRBJ1-2): EPEVTQTPSHQVTQMGQEVILRCVPISNHLYFYWYRQILGQKVEFLVSFYNNEISEKSEIFDDQFSVERPDGSNFTLKIRSTKLEDSAMYFCASTHEGYGYTFGSGTRLTVV.

The chain uses TRBV19 and TRBJ1-5, with D perhaps matching TRBD1 (5 bases). Germline CDR1 and CDR2: LNHDA and SQIVND (reference sequence). V was pared by 2 bases and J by 3 bases, with 17 bases between. This CDR3 spans 17 amino acids. The CDR3 nucleotides are TGTGCCAGTAGTATACCGGGAGAAGGGGTCTTCAATCAGCCCCAGCATTTT. Amino acid sequence: CASSIPGEGVFNQPQHF.

The V and J genes are TRBV2 and TRBJ1-2, with D tentatively TRBD1 (6 bases). The germline V gene encodes CDR1 SNHLY and CDR2 FYNNEI. Trimming shortened V by 2 bases and J by 3 bases, and 7 bases separated the two germline ends. The CDR3 runs to 13 residues. CDR3: CASSESGDYGYTF. In DNA form, the CDR3 reads TGTGCCAGCAGTGAATCAGGGGACTATGGCTACACCTTC. Combining the CDR3 with reference TRBV2 and TRBJ1-2 gives the whole variable domain EPEVTQTPSHQVTQMGQEVILRCVPISNHLYFYWYRQILGQKVEFLVSFYNNEISEKSEIFDDQFSVERPDGSNFTLKIRSTKLEDSAMYFCASSESGDYGYTFGSGTRLTVV.

V gene TRBV7-9 combines with J gene TRBJ2-5; TRBD2 matches 7 bases. The CDR3 is made up of 14 amino acids. Germline V gene data show CDR1 as SEHNR and CDR2 as FQNEAQ (reference sequence). Trimming cost V 4 bases and J 3 bases; bases outside gene matches: 5. The CDR3 is CASSSAREKETQYF. CDR3 sequence (DNA): TGTGCCAGCAGCTCCGCGCGGGAGAAAGAGACCCAGTACTTC.

This chain uses TRBV14 with TRBJ2-1, with 7 bases identical to TRBD1. CDR3 size: 16 residues. CDR1 SGHDN and CDR2 FVKESK come from the germline V gene. Trimming cost V 2 bases and J 7 bases; bases outside gene matches: 11. CDR3 in DNA: TGTGCCAGCAGCCAACTGTTGGGGGCCAGGGGGAATGAGCAGTTCTTC. This encodes CASSQLLGARGNEQFF.

This sequence joins TRBV7-6 and TRBJ1-1; TRBD1 matches 9 bases. Germline V gives CDR1 SGHVS, CDR2 FNYEAQ. CDR3 length: 14 residues. Trimming removed 1 base from V and 8 bases from J; junction bases left unmatched: 5. CDR3 sequence (DNA): TGTGCCAGCAGCTTAGGGGGGACAGGGTTCGAAGCTTTCTTT. Its protein is CASSLGGTGFEAFF.

Written as DNA, the CDR3 is TGTGCCAGCAGCCAAGTTATGGGGGCGACTGAAGCTTTCTTT. Protein product: CASSQVMGATEAFF. This chain uses TRBV14 with TRBJ1-1, with D possibly being TRBD1 (6 bases). Germline assignment: CDR1 SGHDN and CDR2 FVKESK. The CDR3 contains 14 residues. The V end lost 1 base, the J end lost 5 bases, and 11 bases lay between the germline ends.

The chain recombines TRBV5-1 with TRBJ2-7; possibly TRBD2 for D (6 bases). Trimming stripped 8 bases from V and 4 bases from J, with 22 bases between. Germline V gene data show CDR1 as SGHRS and CDR2 as YFSETQ. The CDR3 consists of 15 residues. The CDR3 reads CASSHDRDSGYEQYF. The CDR3 nucleotides read TGCGCCAGTTCCCACGACCGGGACTCCGGGTACGAGCAGTACTTC.

The chain employs TRBV7-2 and TRBJ1-3, with 8 bases lining up with TRBD1. Germline V gene sequence: CDR1 SGHTA, CDR2 FQGNSA. CDR3 length: 15 amino acids. V lost 5 bases, J lost 0 bases, and 3 bases stayed unmatched. The CDR3 here is CASSPRGPSGNTIYF. CDR3 nucleotide sequence: TGTGCCAGCAGCCCCAGGGGGCCCTCTGGAAACACCATATATTTT.